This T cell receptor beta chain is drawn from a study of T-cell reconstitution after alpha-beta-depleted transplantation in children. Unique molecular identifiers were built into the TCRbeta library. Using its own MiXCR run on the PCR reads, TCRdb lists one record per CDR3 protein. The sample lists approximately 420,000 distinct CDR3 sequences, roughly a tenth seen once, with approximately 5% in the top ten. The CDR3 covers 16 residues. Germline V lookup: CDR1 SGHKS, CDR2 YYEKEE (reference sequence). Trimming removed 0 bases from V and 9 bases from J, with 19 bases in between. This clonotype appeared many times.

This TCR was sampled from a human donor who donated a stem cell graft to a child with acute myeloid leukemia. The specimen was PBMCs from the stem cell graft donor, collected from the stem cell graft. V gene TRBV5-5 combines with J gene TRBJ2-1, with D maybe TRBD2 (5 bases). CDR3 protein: CASSLDPQRTGPEQFF. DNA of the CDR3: TGTGCCAGCAGCTTGGATCCGCAGAGGACTGGTCCTGAGCAGTTCTTC.